This record looks at one T cell receptor (beta chain) sequence and its context. Its antigen is currently unknown. PCR employed 60 Vbeta and 13 Jbeta primers. Some clones are missing from TCRdb's copy, which holds only in-frame ones; the method was immunoSEQ multiplex PCR. The table has about 73,000 clones, 60% to 75% seen once. These data are taken from a study of cytomegalovirus exposure and HLA in healthy donors. Whole-study findings and limits: TCR beta chain V- and J-gene trimming was linked, in a later analysis, to a missense variant in DCLRE1C. Highly shared variants forming one cluster were likely a sequencing artifact. In an earlier analysis, productive rearrangement rates for most beta V segments clustered near 87% or 30%.

Each donor was healthy, and each was a bone marrow donor. The ends lost 6 bases at V and 0 bases at J; junction bases unmatched: 7. Germline V gives CDR1 MNHNY, CDR2 SVGAGI (reference sequence). This CDR3 contains 16 residues. The chain carries TRBV6-6 and TRBJ2-3; TRBD2 matches 9 bases. Sample: PBMCs. This clonotype originated in a man aged 70 or older in good health and CMV-seronegative. This chain's CDR3 is CASRGGGATSTDTQYF. The CDR3 region has the DNA TGTGCCAGCAGGGGCGGGGGGGCGACCAGCACAGATACGCAGTATTTT.